This T cell receptor beta chain was recovered during a study of early T cells in non-severe SARS-CoV-2 infection. V was pared by 10 bases and J by 0 bases, with 14 bases between. Per germline, CDR1 MNHEY and CDR2 SVGEGT. The CDR3 contains 14 residues. One entry per CDR3 protein results from TCRdb running MiXCR on the 5' RACE reads. The data hold 90,000 to 120,000 distinct CDR3 sequences, with 11% observed a single time. This clonotype occurred a few times. The source is an adult who was a healthcare worker with PCR-confirmed SARS-CoV-2 infection or an uninfected control (not recorded which). V and J are TRBV6-2 or TRBV6-3 and TRBJ2-3, with TRBD2 as a possible D gene (5 bases). Sample: whole blood. CDR3: CATSKRFSTDTQYF. The CDR3 region has the DNA TGTGCCACCTCGAAGCGGTTCAGCACAGATACGCAGTATTTT.